The present T cell receptor beta chain was sequenced within a study of radiotherapy plus CTLA-4 blockade in lung cancer. Looking at the study overall: Among all patients, roughly 17% showed objective responses, while 30% to 35% had disease control.

In regard to this clone: Its antigen is unknown.

Repertoires were generated with immunoSEQ multiplex PCR, while TCRdb's copy carries only in-frame clones and drops some. Among 80,000 to 100,000 clones listed, 82% were seen once. Trimming left V 6 bases short and J 2 bases short, with 22 bases between. Germline V gives CDR1 MDHEN, CDR2 SYDVKM. This CDR3 is built from 17 residues. Study-level findings and limits: Per reports, early blood T cell clone dynamics, plus interferon-beta, forecast response most strongly. In blood, TCR clones derived from the tumor expanded after radiotherapy plus ipilimumab.

The chain carries TRBV28 and TRBJ1-2, with a possible D match to TRBD1 (6 bases). This sample comprised peripheral blood, obtained from a patient treated with radiotherapy plus ipilimumab. The clonotype was recovered from a human donor with non-small cell lung cancer who had a partial response to radiotherapy plus ipilimumab. CDR3 loop: CASRSPGTTRKNYGYTF. Written as DNA, the CDR3 is TGTGCCAGCAGATCCCCCGGGACAACCAGGAAGAACTATGGCTACACCTTC.